The sequence of this TCR beta chain was determined in a study of blood T cells in healthy people across ages. Study details: For every two T cells, template switching captured about one barcoded beta molecule.

The CDR3 consists of 15 residues. CDR1 is MNHNY, CDR2 SVGAGI, per germline (reference sequence). V was cut by 4 bases and J by 4 bases, with 15 bases left in between. Whole-study findings and limits: Lack of knowledge of donor CMV status possibly confounded expanded clonotype changes. A strong correlation was seen between TCR beta diversity and naive T cell percentage.

Of note for this clonotype: Its matching antigen is unknown.

Samples had at least 6.5 million PBMCs isolated from them. PCR was performed a second time for about 7 to 11 cycles using a sample-barcoded 5' primer and a J-beta primer mix. TCRdb re-derived calls from the 5' RACE reads in MiXCR, one entry per CDR3 protein. The sample consists of hundreds of thousands of distinct CDR3 sequences, roughly 32% of them appearing once. The TCR was taken from a woman of 80 years or more in good health. The sample comprised blood. This chain links TRBV6-6 with TRBJ2-3, with D unclear. This CDR3 reads CASSLSQVSADTQYF. The CDR3, as DNA: TGTGCCAGCAGTTTATCCCAGGTTTCCGCAGATACGCAGTATTTT.